Shown below are 32 T cell receptor beta chains from a single sample sequenced in a study of OX40 agonist ivuxolimab in advanced cancers. The library came from the immunoSEQ multiplex PCR assay. The table comes from immuneACCESS by way of TCRdb, which keeps in-frame sequences with V and J called. Part of the clones is missing from these tables; in studies checked, under half for an unresolved V gene and the rest for unknown reasons. Here the sample has approximately 60,000 clones; nearly 95% occur a single time. The top ten constitute approximately 18% of the sample. Material: CD4+ or CD8+ T cells sorted from blood, obtained in a trial of the OX40 agonist ivuxolimab. The receptor set was obtained from an adult with an advanced solid tumor such as melanoma, head and neck, liver or kidney cancer.

V and J are TRBV12-2 and TRBJ2-5. TRBV12-2 is flagged as a pseudogene. The CDR3 totals 13 residues. CDR3 in DNA: TGTGCAAGTCGCCCAGACCATCGGGAGACCCAGTACTTC. Translated, it gives CASRPDHRETQYF.

This chain joins TRBV29-1 and TRBJ2-7; 7 bases align to TRBD1. This CDR3 is 13 amino acids long. The germline V gene has CDR1 SQVTM and CDR2 ANQGSEA. Trimming at V came to 7 bases and at J to 0 bases, leaving 6 bases not matched to a gene. The CDR3 DNA follows: TGCAGCGCCAGACAGGGAAGCTCCTACGAGCAGTACTTC. It is translated as CSARQGSSYEQYF.

The CDR3 DNA reads as TGTGCCAGCAGCGCCGGGACAGCACCCACTGAAGCTTTCTTT. As protein: CASSAGTAPTEAFF. The genes are TRBV9 and TRBJ1-1; TRBD1 matches at 7 bases. The germline V gene encodes CDR1 SGDLS and CDR2 YYNGEE. The CDR3 loop spans 14 amino acids. V trimming: 3 bases; J trimming: 4 bases; junction bases outside the gene matches: 6.

V and J are TRBV28 and TRBJ1-1; 8 nucleotides agree with TRBD1. The CDR3 loop spans 15 amino acids. Losses at the gene ends were 5 bases for V and 1 base for J; bases not matched to a gene: 6. Germline loops: CDR1 MDHEN, CDR2 SYDVKM. The CDR3 DNA follows: TGTGCCAGCAGTCCGCGGACAGGGAAGAACACTGAAGCTTTCTTT. Its translation is CASSPRTGKNTEAFF.

The V and J genes are TRBV5-4 and TRBJ2-1, with D maybe TRBD1 (5 bases). With 6 bases removed from V and 5 bases from J, the gap between germline ends came to 12 bases. Germline-derived CDR1 and CDR2 are SGHNT and YYREEE (reference sequence). The CDR3 has 13 amino acids. CDR3 sequence reads: CASIRQGHNEQFF. CDR3 sequence (DNA): TGTGCCAGCATCCGGCAGGGCCACAATGAGCAGTTCTTC.

This clone is a singleton in its sample. The genes are TRBV29-1 and TRBJ2-2; D is ambiguous. The V gene lost 6 bases and the J gene lost 1 base, with 6 bases spanning the gap. The germline V gene has CDR1 SQVTM and CDR2 ANQGSEA. The CDR3 covers 12 residues. The CDR3 sequence is CSVDGNTGELFF. CDR3 in DNA: TGCAGCGTGGACGGGAACACCGGGGAGCTGTTTTTT.

This chain connects TRBV18 to TRBJ1-5; D may be TRBD1 (5 bases). V lost 6 bases to trimming and J lost 0 bases, with 21 bases between them. CDR1 and CDR2 from the germline V gene are KGHSH and LQKENI. The length of the CDR3 is 18 residues. CDR3 nucleotide sequence: TGTGCCAGCTCCCCCGGGACCACAAAATACTATAGCAATCAGCCCCAGCATTTT. It translates to CASSPGTTKYYSNQPQHF.

This clone was seen once. The chain is built from TRBV4-3 and TRBJ1-2; D uncertain. Trimming left V 0 bases short and J 0 bases short, with 11 bases between. CDR3 length equals 16 residues. In germline, CDR1 is LGHNA, CDR2 YSLEER. CDR3 loop: CASSQDRPGANYGYTF. CDR3 coding DNA: TGCGCCAGCAGCCAAGATCGACCAGGAGCTAACTATGGCTACACCTTC.

This clone is categorized as medium-sized (0.01 to 0.1%). The rearrangement links TRBV5-4 to TRBJ2-2, with TRBD2 matching over 7 bases. CDR1 and CDR2 (germline): SGHNT, YYREEE (reference sequence). CDR3 size: 15 residues. J lost 6 bases, V lost 4 bases, and 9 bases had no gene match. The CDR3 protein is CASSGLGEDSGELFF. CDR3 sequence (DNA): TGTGCCAGCAGCGGACTAGGGGAGGACTCCGGGGAGCTGTTTTTT. The variable domain in full, with the rest retrieved from reference TRBV5-4 and TRBJ2-2, is ETGVTQSPTHLIKTRGQQVTLRCSSQSGHNTVSWYQQALGQGPQFIFQYYREEENGRGNFPPRFSGLQFPNYSSELNVNALELDDSALYLCASSGLGEDSGELFFGEGSRLTVL.

The rearrangement uses TRBV9 and TRBJ2-1; TRBD1 matches at 10 bases. CDR1 and CDR2 from the germline V gene are SGDLS and YYNGEE. The trim removed 4 bases at V and 7 bases at J, leaving 5 bases unmatched. The CDR3 extends over 14 amino acids. The CDR3 is CASSQTDRGNEQFF. CDR3 coding DNA: TGTGCCAGCAGCCAAACGGACAGGGGGAATGAGCAGTTCTTC.

As DNA, the CDR3 is TGTGCCAGCAGCTTATACCAGGGGGACTCCTACGAGCAGTACTTC. Encoded protein: CASSLYQGDSYEQYF. The rearrangement joins TRBV7-2 to TRBJ2-7, with TRBD1 identical over 7 bases. CDR3 length: 15 residues. V gave up 2 bases and J gave up 0 bases; unmatched junction bases: 4. Looked up from germline, CDR1 is SGHTA and CDR2 is FQGNSA.

This rearrangement joins TRBV2 to TRBJ2-7, with TRBD1 matching over 9 bases. V lost 7 bases and J lost 3; bases outside the gene matches: 13. The CDR3 runs to 16 residues. The germline CDR1 and CDR2 sequences are SNHLY and FYNNEI. CDR3 protein: CASTPPAGTGIYEQYF. The CDR3 nucleotides are TGTGCCAGCACCCCTCCCGCCGGGACAGGGATCTACGAGCAGTACTTC.

V and J are TRBV5-4 and TRBJ1-2; D might be TRBD1 (5 bases). V was cut by 5 bases and J by 8 bases, with 22 bases left in between. Germline CDR1 reads SGHNT; CDR2 reads YYREEE (reference sequence). The CDR3 sequence is 15 residues long. The CDR3 is CASRQPGTQEVGYTF. In nucleotides, the CDR3 is TGTGCCAGCAGACAACCCGGGACGCAGGAGGTGGGCTACACCTTC. Supplemented by reference TRBV5-4 and TRBJ1-2, the full variable domain reads ETGVTQSPTHLIKTRGQQVTLRCSSQSGHNTVSWYQQALGQGPQFIFQYYREEENGRGNFPPRFSGLQFPNYSSELNVNALELDDSALYLCASRQPGTQEVGYTFGSGTRLTVV.

The chain has TRBV5-6 and TRBJ2-7; D may be TRBD2 (5 bases). The CDR3 is 15 amino acids. V lost 0 bases to trimming and J lost 6 bases, with 16 bases between them. The germline V gene has CDR1 SGHDT and CDR2 YYEEEE. The CDR3 region is CASSLEDRGTGEQYF. The CDR3 nucleotides read TGTGCCAGCAGCTTGGAAGATCGGGGTACGGGCGAGCAGTACTTC.

Note on this clone: One junction end disagrees with the germline gene, perhaps due to a read error. V and J are TRBV11-2 and TRBJ2-1, with D perhaps TRBD2 (5 bases). Germline V gene data show CDR1 as SGHAT and CDR2 as FQNNGV. The CDR3 extends over 13 amino acids. The CDR3 DNA sequence: TGTGCCAGCAGCCTAGAAACGGGGTATGAGCAGTTCTTC. It specifies CASSLETGYEQFF.

The chain carries TRBV19 and TRBJ1-4; TRBD1 matches at 7 bases. Losses at the gene ends were 7 bases for V and 8 bases for J; bases not matched to a gene: 16. Germline lookup yields CDR1 LNHDA and CDR2 SQIVND (reference sequence). The CDR3 is 16 amino acids. The CDR3 nucleotides are TGTGCCAGTACTTCAACAGGGGCCGTCGTCCCCGAAAAACTGTTTTTT. This sequence encodes CASTSTGAVVPEKLFF. Full variable domain (outside the CDR3, taken from reference TRBV19 and TRBJ1-4): DGGITQSPKYLFRKEGQNVTLSCEQNLNHDAMYWYRQDPGQGLRLIYYSQIVNDFQKGDIAEGYSVSREKKESFPLTVTSAQKNPTAFYLCASTSTGAVVPEKLFFGSGTQLSVL.

On this clone: The sample contains more than one DNA sequence encoding this CDR3. This rearrangement joins TRBV30 to TRBJ1-1; D is perhaps TRBD1 (6 bases). Germline CDR1 GTSNPN, CDR2 SVGIG (reference sequence). CDR3 size: 13 residues. V lost 0 bases to trimming and J lost 4 bases, with 9 bases between them. CDR3 residues: CAWSVGGGTEAFF. The DNA of the CDR3 is TGTGCCTGGAGTGTAGGAGGGGGCACTGAAGCTTTCTTT.

A word on this clone: Other DNA sequences in the sample encode the same CDR3. The chain employs TRBV27 and TRBJ2-1, with D perhaps TRBD1 or TRBD2 (5 bases each). V lost 5 bases and J lost 0, with 11 bases in between. The CDR3 length is 15 residues. CDR1 and CDR2 from the germline V gene are MNHEY and SMNVEV (reference sequence). The CDR3 loop reads CASSPGTASYNEQFF. The CDR3 DNA follows: TGTGCCAGCAGTCCGGGGACGGCCTCCTACAATGAGCAGTTCTTC.

The chain combines TRBV5-5 with TRBJ1-5, with 9 bases fitting TRBD1. In germline, CDR1 is SGHKS, CDR2 YYEKEE (reference sequence). Trimming took 4 bases from V and 3 from J; bases not matched to a gene: 5. This CDR3 has 15 residues. Here the CDR3 DNA reads TGTGCCAGCAGCAGGACAGGGGCCCTCAATCAGCCCCAGCATTTT. This sequence encodes CASSRTGALNQPQHF.

The V gene is TRBV19, the J gene TRBJ1-5; TRBD1 matches at 8 bases. After removal of 1 base from V and 3 bases from J, the junction contained 14 bases not matched to a gene. The germline V gene has CDR1 LNHDA and CDR2 SQIVND (reference sequence). The CDR3 loop spans 19 amino acids. The CDR3 DNA reads TGTGCCAGTAGTATAGCCCCCGGACAGGGAGGTTGGAACAATCAGCCCCAGCATTTT. This gives the protein CASSIAPGQGGWNNQPQHF. Full variable domain (rest looked up from reference TRBV19 and TRBJ1-5): DGGITQSPKYLFRKEGQNVTLSCEQNLNHDAMYWYRQDPGQGLRLIYYSQIVNDFQKGDIAEGYSVSREKKESFPLTVTSAQKNPTAFYLCASSIAPGQGGWNNQPQHFGDGTRLSIL.

This clone was counted once. V usage is TRBV9 and J usage is TRBJ2-7; 8 positions match TRBD2. The junction had 5 bases not matched to a gene; V was cut back by 2 bases and J by 1 base. The CDR3 loop spans 15 amino acids. Looked up from germline, CDR1 is SGDLS and CDR2 is YYNGEE. This CDR3 reads CASSVTSGPSYEQYF. For the CDR3, the DNA is TGTGCCAGCAGCGTCACTAGCGGACCTTCCTACGAGCAGTACTTC. Variable domain in full (rest from reference TRBV9 and TRBJ2-7): DSGVTQTPKHLITATGQRVTLRCSPRSGDLSVYWYQQSLDQGLQFLIQYYNGEERAKGNILERFSAQQFPDLHSELNLSSLELGDSALYFCASSVTSGPSYEQYFGPGTRLTVT.

This chain uses TRBV2 with TRBJ2-1; D is uncertain. CDR1 and CDR2 from the germline V gene are SNHLY and FYNNEI. The CDR3 contains 10 residues. The V end was cut by 7 bases, the J end by 6 bases, with 4 bases between. In nucleotides, the CDR3 is TGTGCCAGCATGAGCAATGAGCAGTTCTTC. Translating it yields CASMSNEQFF.

The CDR3 DNA reads TGCGCCAGCAGCCAAGATACGGTAGATACGCAGTATTTT. This encodes CASSQDTVDTQYF. This sequence joins TRBV4-3 and TRBJ2-3; D gene uncertain. Germline-derived CDR1 and CDR2 are LGHNA and YSLEER. Trimming stripped 0 bases from V and 5 bases from J, with 6 bases between. The CDR3 totals 13 residues.

The chain employs TRBV4-3 and TRBJ1-1; weak D call: TRBD1 (6 bases). This CDR3 has 16 amino acids. CDR1 LGHNA and CDR2 YSLEER come from the germline V gene. The V end lost 1 base, the J end lost 1 base, and 13 bases lay between the germline ends. The CDR3 nucleotides are TGCGCCAGCAGCCAAGTTCTGGGACACTCGAACACTGAAGCTTTCTTT. It translates to CASSQVLGHSNTEAFF.

The CDR3 region is CATRDYSYEQYF. CDR3 bases: TGTGCCACTAGGGACTACTCCTACGAGCAGTACTTC. The chain links TRBV19 to TRBJ2-7; 7 bases are a match to TRBD2. V trimming: 10 bases; J trimming: 0 bases; junction bases outside the gene matches: 3. The CDR3 spans 12 residues. CDR1 LNHDA and CDR2 SQIVND come from the germline V gene (reference sequence).

The chain joins TRBV5-1 to TRBJ2-6; D gene unclear. The CDR3 has 14 amino acids. Trimming left V 4 bases short and J 0 bases short, with 5 bases between. Germline CDR1 is SGHRS and CDR2 is YFSETQ. The CDR3 is CASSRASGANVLTF. The CDR3 region has the DNA TGCGCCAGCAGCCGGGCCTCTGGGGCCAACGTCCTGACTTTC. The full variable domain, with the rest looked up from reference TRBV5-1 and TRBJ2-6, is KAGVTQTPRYLIKTRGQQVTLSCSPISGHRSVSWYQQTPGQGLQFLFEYFSETQRNKGNFPGRFSGRQFSNSRSEMNVSTLELGDSALYLCASSRASGANVLTFGAGSRLTVL.

The rearrangement links TRBV25-1 to TRBJ2-7; no reliable D call. Germline values: CDR1 MGHDK, CDR2 SYGVNS. V lost 4 bases and J lost 10, with 11 bases in between. CDR3 size: 11 residues. This CDR3 reads CASSAGYGQYF. CDR3 in DNA: TGTGCCAGCAGTGCAGGTTACGGACAGTACTTC.

The chain links TRBV27 to TRBJ2-1, with TRBD1 identical over 8 bases. J was trimmed by 4 bases and V by 6 bases; bases with no gene match: 8. The CDR3 has 15 residues. Germline V gives CDR1 MNHEY, CDR2 SMNVEV (reference sequence). CDR3 loop: CASSRGTGGYNEQFF. As DNA, the CDR3 is TGTGCCAGCAGCCGGGGAACAGGGGGATACAATGAGCAGTTCTTC.

This sequence joins TRBV5-6 and TRBJ1-5; no firm D call. Germline CDR1 and CDR2: SGHDT and YYEEEE. V lost 1 base and J 5 bases, leaving 10 bases between the germline ends. The length of the CDR3 is 14 residues. CDR3 protein: CASSLSTVHQPQHF. In DNA form, the CDR3 reads TGTGCCAGCAGCTTGTCAACAGTTCATCAGCCCCAGCATTTT.

The CDR3 nucleotides read TGTGCCAGCAGCTCCCAAGAGACCCAGTACTTC. Its translation: CASSSQETQYF. J is TRBJ2-5 and V is TRBV9; D gene unclear. Trimming left V 4 bases short and J 1 base short, with 2 bases between. The CDR3 totals 11 residues. CDR1 is SGDLS and CDR2 is YYNGEE in the germline V gene.

The genes are TRBV11-2 and TRBJ2-3; 10 bases map to TRBD2. Germline-derived CDR1 and CDR2 are SGHAT and FQNNGV. This CDR3 comprises 17 residues. Trimming removed 5 bases from V and 2 bases from J; junction bases left unmatched: 10. The CDR3 loop reads CASSHSGRGHDTDTQYF. The CDR3 DNA reads TGTGCCAGCAGCCACAGCGGGAGGGGGCACGACACAGATACGCAGTATTTT.

This clone showed up just a few times. The gene calls are TRBV7-6 and TRBJ1-5; D call uncertain. Germline V gene sequence: CDR1 SGHVS, CDR2 FNYEAQ. The V gene lost 1 base and the J gene lost 4 bases, with 8 bases spanning the gap. The CDR3 covers 14 residues. For the CDR3, the DNA is TGTGCCAGCAGCTTAGACGGATTAAATCAGCCCCAGCATTTT. Translating it yields CASSLDGLNQPQHF.